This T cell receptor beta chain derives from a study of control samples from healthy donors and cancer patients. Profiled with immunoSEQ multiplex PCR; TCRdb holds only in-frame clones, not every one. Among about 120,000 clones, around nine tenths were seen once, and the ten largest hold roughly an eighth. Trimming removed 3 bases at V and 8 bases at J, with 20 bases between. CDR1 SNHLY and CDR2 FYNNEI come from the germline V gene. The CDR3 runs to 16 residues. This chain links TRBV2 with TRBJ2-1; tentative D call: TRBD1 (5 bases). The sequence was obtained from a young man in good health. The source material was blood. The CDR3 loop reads CASSDQGAMGNDEQFF. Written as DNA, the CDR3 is TGTGCCAGCAGTGATCAAGGGGCAATGGGGAACGATGAGCAGTTCTTC.